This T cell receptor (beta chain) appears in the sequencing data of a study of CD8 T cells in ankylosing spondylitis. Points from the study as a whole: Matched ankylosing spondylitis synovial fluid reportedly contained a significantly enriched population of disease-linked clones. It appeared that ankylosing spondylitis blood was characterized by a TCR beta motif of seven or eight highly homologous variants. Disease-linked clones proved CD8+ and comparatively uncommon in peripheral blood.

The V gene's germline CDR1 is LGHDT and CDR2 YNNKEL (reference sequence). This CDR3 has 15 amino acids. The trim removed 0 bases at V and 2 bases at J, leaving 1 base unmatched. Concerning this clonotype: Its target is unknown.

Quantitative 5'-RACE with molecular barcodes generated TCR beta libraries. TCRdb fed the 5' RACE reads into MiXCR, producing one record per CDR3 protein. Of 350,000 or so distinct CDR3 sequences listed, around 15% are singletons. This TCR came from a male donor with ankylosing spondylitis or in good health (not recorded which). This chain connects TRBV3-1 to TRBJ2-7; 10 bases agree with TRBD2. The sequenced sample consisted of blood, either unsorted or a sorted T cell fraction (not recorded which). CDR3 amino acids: CASSQELAGPYEQYF. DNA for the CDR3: TGTGCCAGCAGCCAAGAACTAGCGGGACCCTACGAGCAGTACTTC.